This T cell receptor beta chain was identified in a study of blood T cell repertoires in COVID-19. Study details: The United States, Italy and Spain were the sources of the acute and convalescent COVID-19 samples. T cells, B-cell-depleted T cells, or PBMCs supplied cDNA or gDNA.

In the source study's methods: Researchers report that nucleated cell counts were estimated from reference gene primer amplification. Produced via immunoSEQ multiplex PCR; TCRdb's table is partial and in-frame only. V and J calls and clone size are given by that table; D and trimming were obtained from the DNA. The sample records around 190,000 clones, approximately 91% being singletons. The clonotype comes from a man aged 25-45 years with acute or convalescent COVID-19. Input material: peripheral blood.

The DNA of the CDR3 is TGCAGTGCTTCTACAGGGGGCGGCCAGTTCTTC. Translating gives CSASTGGGQFF. The V and J genes are TRBV20-1 and TRBJ2-1, with 9 positions matching TRBD1. The CDR3 spans 11 residues. With V trimmed by 5 bases and J by 13 bases, 6 bases remained unmatched. Germline assignment: CDR1 DFQATT and CDR2 SNEGSKA (reference sequence).